This T cell receptor (beta chain) was documented in a study of OX40 agonist ivuxolimab in advanced cancers. Study details: It was ivuxolimab, an agonistic anti-OX40 (CD134) antibody, that patients were treated with. Dose-escalation patients had hepatocellular carcinoma, melanoma, renal cell or head and neck cancer. Every 2 weeks, patients received ivuxolimab intravenously, dosed at 0.01 to 10 mg/kg.

Study-wide results and caveats: Not determined was the antigen specificity of the expanded peripheral T cells.

Clones were sequenced by immunoSEQ multiplex PCR, and TCRdb holds only the in-frame ones, with some missing. The sample yields some 76,000 clones, roughly nine tenths seen once. Trimming stripped 4 bases from V and 4 bases from J, with 17 bases between. The CDR3 spans 16 residues. Looked up from germline, CDR1 is LNHNV and CDR2 is YYDKDF (reference sequence). Note on this clone: As yet, its antigen is unknown.

The material was CD4+ or CD8+ T cells sorted from blood, obtained in a trial of the OX40 agonist ivuxolimab. The receptor's source is an adult with an advanced solid tumor such as melanoma, head and neck, liver or kidney cancer. V usage is TRBV15 and J usage is TRBJ1-5, with unresolved D. CDR3 sequence reads: CATSTQDEALNQPQHF. The CDR3 DNA is TGTGCCACCAGCACGCAGGACGAAGCTTTAAATCAGCCCCAGCATTTT.